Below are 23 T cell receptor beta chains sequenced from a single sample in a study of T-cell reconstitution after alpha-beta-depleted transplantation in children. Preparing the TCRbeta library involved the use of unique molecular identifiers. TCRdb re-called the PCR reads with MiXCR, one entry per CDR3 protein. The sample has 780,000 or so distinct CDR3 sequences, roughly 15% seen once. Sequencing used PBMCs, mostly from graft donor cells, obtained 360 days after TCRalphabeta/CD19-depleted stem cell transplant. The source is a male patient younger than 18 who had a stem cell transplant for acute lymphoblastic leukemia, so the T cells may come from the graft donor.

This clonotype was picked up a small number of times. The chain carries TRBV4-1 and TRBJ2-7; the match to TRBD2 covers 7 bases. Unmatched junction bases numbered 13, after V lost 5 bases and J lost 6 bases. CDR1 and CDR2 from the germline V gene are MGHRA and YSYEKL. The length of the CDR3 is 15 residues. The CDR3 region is CASSFRDYTFSEQYF. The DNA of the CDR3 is TGCGCCAGCAGCTTCCGGGACTACACGTTCAGCGAGCAGTACTTC.

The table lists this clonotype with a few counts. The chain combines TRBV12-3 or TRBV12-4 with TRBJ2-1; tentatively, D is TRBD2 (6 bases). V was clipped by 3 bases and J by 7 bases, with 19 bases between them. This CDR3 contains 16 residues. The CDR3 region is CASSFSGGIYGNEQFF. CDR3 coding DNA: TGTGCCAGCAGTTTTTCCGGCGGGATCTATGGGAATGAGCAGTTCTTC.

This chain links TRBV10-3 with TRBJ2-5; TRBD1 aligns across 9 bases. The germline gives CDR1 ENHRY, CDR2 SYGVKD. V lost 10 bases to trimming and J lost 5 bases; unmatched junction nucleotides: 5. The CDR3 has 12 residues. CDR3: CATTGGEETQYF. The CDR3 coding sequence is TGTGCCACGACAGGGGGGGAGGAGACCCAGTACTTC.

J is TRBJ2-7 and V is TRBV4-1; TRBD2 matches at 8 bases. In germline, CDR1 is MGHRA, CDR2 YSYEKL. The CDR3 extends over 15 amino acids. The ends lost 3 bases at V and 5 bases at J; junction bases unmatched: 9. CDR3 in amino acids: CASSQSTGGPNEQYF. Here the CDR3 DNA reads TGCGCCAGCAGCCAGTCAACGGGAGGGCCTAACGAGCAGTACTTC.

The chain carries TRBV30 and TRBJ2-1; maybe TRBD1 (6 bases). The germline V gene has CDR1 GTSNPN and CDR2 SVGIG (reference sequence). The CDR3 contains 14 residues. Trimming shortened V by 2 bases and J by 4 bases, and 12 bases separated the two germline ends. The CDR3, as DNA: TGTGCCTGGAGTCCGAGGGGGATTTACAATGAGCAGTTCTTC. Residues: CAWSPRGIYNEQFF.

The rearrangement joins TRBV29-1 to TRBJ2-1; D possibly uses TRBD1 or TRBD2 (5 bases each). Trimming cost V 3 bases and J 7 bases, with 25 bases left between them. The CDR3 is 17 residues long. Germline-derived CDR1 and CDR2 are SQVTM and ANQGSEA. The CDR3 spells CSVDGTEDPGLWNEQFF. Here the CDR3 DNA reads TGCAGCGTTGATGGGACGGAGGACCCAGGGCTATGGAATGAGCAGTTCTTC.

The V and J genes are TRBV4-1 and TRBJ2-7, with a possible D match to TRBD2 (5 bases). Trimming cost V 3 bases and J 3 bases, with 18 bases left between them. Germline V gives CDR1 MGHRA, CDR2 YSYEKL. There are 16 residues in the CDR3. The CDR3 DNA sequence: TGCGCCAGCAGCCAGCCTGGGGAGCGGCGCCACTACGAGCAGTACTTC. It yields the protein CASSQPGERRHYEQYF.

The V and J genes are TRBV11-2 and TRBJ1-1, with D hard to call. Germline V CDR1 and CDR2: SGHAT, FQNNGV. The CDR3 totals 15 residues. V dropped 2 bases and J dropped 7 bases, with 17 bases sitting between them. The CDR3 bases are TGTGCCAGCAGCTTAAAATTCATAGGGATCAGTGAAGCTTTCTTT. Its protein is CASSLKFIGISEAFF. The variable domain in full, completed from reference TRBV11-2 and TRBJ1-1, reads EAGVAQSPRYKIIEKRQSVAFWCNPISGHATLYWYQQILGQGPKLLIQFQNNGVVDDSQLPKDRFSAERLKGVDSTLKIQPAKLEDSAVYLCASSLKFIGISEAFFGQGTRLTVV.

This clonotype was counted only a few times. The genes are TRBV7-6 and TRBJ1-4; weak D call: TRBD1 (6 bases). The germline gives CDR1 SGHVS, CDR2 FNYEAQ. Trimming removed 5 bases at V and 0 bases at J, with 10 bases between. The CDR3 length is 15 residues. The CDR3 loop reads CASSRQVATNEKLFF. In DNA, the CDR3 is TGTGCCAGCAGCCGACAGGTTGCAACTAATGAAAAACTGTTTTTT.

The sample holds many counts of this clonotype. This chain's CDR3 is CASSQVLGTGWSGAFF. In DNA form, the CDR3 reads TGTGCCAGCAGCCAAGTCCTCGGGACAGGGTGGAGTGGAGCTTTCTTT. The chain has TRBV4-2 and TRBJ1-1; 9 nucleotides align to TRBD1. This CDR3 spans 16 amino acids. Per germline, CDR1 LGHNA and CDR2 YNFKEQ. Trimming at V came to 1 base and at J to 10 bases, leaving 13 bases not matched to a gene.

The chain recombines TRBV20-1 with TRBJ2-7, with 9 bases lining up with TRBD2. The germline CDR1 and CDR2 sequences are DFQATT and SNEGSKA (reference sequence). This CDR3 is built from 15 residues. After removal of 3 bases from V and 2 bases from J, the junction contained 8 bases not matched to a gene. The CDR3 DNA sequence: TGCAGTGCTAGTATCGGATTAGCGGGGGCCTACGAGCAGTACTTC. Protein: CSASIGLAGAYEQYF.

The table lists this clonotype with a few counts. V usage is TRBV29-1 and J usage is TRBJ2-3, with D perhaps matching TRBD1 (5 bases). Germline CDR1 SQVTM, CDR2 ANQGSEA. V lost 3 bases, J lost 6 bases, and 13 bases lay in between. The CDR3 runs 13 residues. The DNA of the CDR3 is TGCAGCGTTGAGCAGGGCCCAGTTGATACGCAGTATTTT. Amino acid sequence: CSVEQGPVDTQYF.

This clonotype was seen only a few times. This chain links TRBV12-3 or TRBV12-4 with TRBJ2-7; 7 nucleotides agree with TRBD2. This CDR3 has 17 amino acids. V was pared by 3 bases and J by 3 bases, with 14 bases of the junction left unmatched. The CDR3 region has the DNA TGTGCCAGCAGTTTTGGCCCGTCGACTAGCAGAAACTACGAGCAGTACTTC. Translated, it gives CASSFGPSTSRNYEQYF.

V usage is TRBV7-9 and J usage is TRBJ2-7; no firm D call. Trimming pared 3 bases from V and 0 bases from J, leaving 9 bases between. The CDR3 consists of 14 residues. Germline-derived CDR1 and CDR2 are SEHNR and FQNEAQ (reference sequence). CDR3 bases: TGTGCCAGCAGCTTTCAAGCACCCTCCTACGAGCAGTACTTC. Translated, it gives CASSFQAPSYEQYF.

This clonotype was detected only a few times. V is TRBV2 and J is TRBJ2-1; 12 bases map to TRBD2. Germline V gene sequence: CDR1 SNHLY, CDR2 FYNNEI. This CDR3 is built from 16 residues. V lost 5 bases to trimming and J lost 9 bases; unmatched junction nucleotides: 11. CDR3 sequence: CASSTPTSGSRGEQFF. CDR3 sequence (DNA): TGTGCCAGCAGTACCCCGACTAGCGGGAGTCGGGGTGAGCAGTTCTTC.

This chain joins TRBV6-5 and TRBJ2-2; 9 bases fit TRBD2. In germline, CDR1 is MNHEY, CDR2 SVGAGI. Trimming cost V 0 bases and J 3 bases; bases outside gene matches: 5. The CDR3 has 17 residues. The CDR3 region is CASSYSLAGVDTGELFF. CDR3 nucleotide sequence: TGTGCCAGCAGTTACTCTTTAGCGGGAGTGGACACCGGGGAGCTGTTTTTT.

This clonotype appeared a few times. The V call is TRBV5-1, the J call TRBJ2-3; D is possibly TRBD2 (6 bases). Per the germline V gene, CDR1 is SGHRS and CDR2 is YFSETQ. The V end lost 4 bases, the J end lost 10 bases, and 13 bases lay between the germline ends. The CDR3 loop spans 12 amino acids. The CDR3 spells CASSHGLSAQYF. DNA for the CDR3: TGCGCCAGCAGCCACGGACTAAGTGCGCAGTATTTT.

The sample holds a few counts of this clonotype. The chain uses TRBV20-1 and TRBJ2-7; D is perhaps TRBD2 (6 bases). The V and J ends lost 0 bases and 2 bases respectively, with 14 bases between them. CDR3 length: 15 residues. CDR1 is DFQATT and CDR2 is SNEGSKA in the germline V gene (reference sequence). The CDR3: CSARDETSGAYEQYF. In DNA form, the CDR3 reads TGCAGTGCTAGAGATGAGACTAGTGGGGCCTACGAGCAGTACTTC.

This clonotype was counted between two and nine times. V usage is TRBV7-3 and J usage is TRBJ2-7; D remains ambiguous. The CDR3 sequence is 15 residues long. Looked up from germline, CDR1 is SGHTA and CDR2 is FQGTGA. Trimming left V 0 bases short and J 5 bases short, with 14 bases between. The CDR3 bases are TGTGCCAGCAGCTTAACGGGGATAAATTCCCACGAGCAGTACTTC. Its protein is CASSLTGINSHEQYF.

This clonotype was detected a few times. CDR3 residues: CASSLDRARLQPQHF. CDR3 sequence (DNA): TGTGCCAGCTCGCTGGACAGGGCGCGTTTACAGCCCCAGCATTTT. The V call is TRBV18, the J call TRBJ1-5; the match to TRBD1 covers 8 bases. The trim removed 6 bases at V and 7 bases at J, leaving 11 bases unmatched. The CDR3 consists of 15 residues. Germline CDR1 reads KGHSH; CDR2 reads LQKENI.

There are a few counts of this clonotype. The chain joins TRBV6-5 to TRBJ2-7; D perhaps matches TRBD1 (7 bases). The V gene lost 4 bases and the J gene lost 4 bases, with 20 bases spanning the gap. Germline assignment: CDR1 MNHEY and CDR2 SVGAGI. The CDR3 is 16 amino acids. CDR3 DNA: TGTGCCAGCAGTTCCCAGGCCGGCAGGGGGGCATACGAGCAGTACTTC. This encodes CASSSQAGRGAYEQYF.

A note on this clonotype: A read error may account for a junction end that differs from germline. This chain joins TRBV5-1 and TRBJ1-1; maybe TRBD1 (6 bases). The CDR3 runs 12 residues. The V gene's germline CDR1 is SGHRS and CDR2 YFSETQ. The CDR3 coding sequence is TGCGCCAGCAGTTCTCCCCTCAAACGGACAGAGTTT. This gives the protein CASSSPLKRTEF.

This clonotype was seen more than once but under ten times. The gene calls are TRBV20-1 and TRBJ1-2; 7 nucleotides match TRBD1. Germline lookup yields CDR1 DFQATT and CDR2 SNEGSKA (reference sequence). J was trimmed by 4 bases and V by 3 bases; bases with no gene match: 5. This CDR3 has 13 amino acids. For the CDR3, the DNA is TGCAGTGCTAGCCGGGACAGATCCTATGGCTACACCTTC. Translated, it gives CSASRDRSYGYTF.